The 9 T cell receptor beta chains reported below all come from one sample, sequenced in a study of blood T cells in healthy people across ages. PCR was performed a second time for about 7 to 11 cycles using a sample-barcoded 5' primer and a J-beta primer mix. TCRdb analysed the 5' RACE reads with MiXCR anew, one entry per CDR3 protein. The sample holds fewer than 700,000 distinct CDR3 sequences, 35% to 50% seen once. The specimen was blood. The receptors here all came from an elderly man in good health.

V and J are TRBV7-2 and TRBJ2-2; no definite D call. Germline V gene data show CDR1 as SGHTA and CDR2 as FQGNSA. This CDR3 is built from 12 residues. Trimming took off 6 bases at V and 9 bases at J, with 11 bases between the two ends. CDR3 DNA sequence: TGTGCCAGCAGTTCAGTGAAATGGGAGCTGTTTTTT. As protein: CASSSVKWELFF.

The table lists this clonotype with a few counts. The V and J genes are TRBV6-6 and TRBJ2-7; 10 bases align to TRBD1. The germline CDR1 and CDR2 sequences are MNHNY and SVGAGI (reference sequence). CDR3 length: 15 amino acids. Trimming cost V 2 bases and J 2 bases; bases outside gene matches: 3. CDR3 residues: CASSYPGQGAYEQYF. In DNA form, the CDR3 reads TGTGCCAGCAGTTACCCTGGACAGGGGGCCTACGAGCAGTACTTC.

The gene calls are TRBV27 and TRBJ2-4, with TRBD2 matching over 7 bases. The J call may be incorrect, as the DNA end agrees better with TRBJ2-7. Germline lookup yields CDR1 MNHEY and CDR2 SMNVEV (reference sequence). The CDR3 runs 18 residues. In DNA, the CDR3 is TGTGCCAGCAGGTCCTCAGGGAGGGGACTGCAGAGCTCCTACGAGCAGTACTTC. Residues: CASRSSGRGLQSSYEQYF.

This chain connects TRBV7-2 to TRBJ2-2; 10 positions match TRBD2. Per the germline V gene, CDR1 is SGHTA and CDR2 is FQGNSA. V dropped 4 bases and J dropped 5; count of bases not matched to a gene: 7. The CDR3 consists of 16 residues. CDR3 loop: CASSSWTSGLTGELFF. Here the CDR3 DNA reads TGTGCCAGCAGCTCTTGGACTAGCGGATTAACCGGGGAGCTGTTTTTT.

There are a few counts of this clonotype. This chain links TRBV5-5 with TRBJ2-4; D is possibly TRBD1 (6 bases). The DNA end is more similar to TRBJ2-7, so the J call may be wrong. The CDR3 loop spans 15 amino acids. The germline V gene has CDR1 SGHKS and CDR2 YYEKEE (reference sequence). CDR3: CASSRNRDTVYEQYF. DNA for the CDR3: TGTGCCAGCAGCCGGAACCGGGACACCGTCTACGAGCAGTACTTC.

The rearrangement uses TRBV28 and TRBJ2-2, with a weak D call TRBD2 (5 bases). This CDR3 is built from 13 residues. The ends were cut back, 8 bases at V and 2 bases at J, with 9 bases in the middle. Germline V gene data show CDR1 as MDHEN and CDR2 as SYDVKM. DNA of the CDR3: TGTGCCAGCTACGCGGGCAACACCGGGGAGCTGTTTTTT. It yields the protein CASYAGNTGELFF.

This clonotype was seen ten or more times. The chain employs TRBV20-1 and TRBJ1-1; possible D gene TRBD1, 6 bases. CDR1 and CDR2 (germline): DFQATT, SNEGSKA (reference sequence). Between the trimmed V and J ends, which lost 5 bases and 2 bases, there was a span of 12 bases. The CDR3 contains 13 residues. Here the CDR3 reads CSASTGLNTEAFF. The CDR3 nucleotides are TGCAGTGCTTCTACAGGGCTAAACACTGAAGCTTTCTTT.

This chain joins TRBV3-1 and TRBJ2-5, with 7 bases aligning to TRBD2. The CDR3 runs to 14 residues. Trimming removed 3 bases from V and 3 bases from J; junction bases left unmatched: 4. Germline V gene lookup returns CDR1 LGHDT and CDR2 YNNKEL (reference sequence). CDR3 residues: CASSHQAGEETQYF. The DNA for the CDR3 is TGTGCCAGCAGCCACCAGGCGGGGGAAGAGACCCAGTACTTC.

The chain uses TRBV20-1 and TRBJ1-2; D is unresolved. The CDR3 runs 14 residues. Germline assignment: CDR1 DFQATT and CDR2 SNEGSKA (reference sequence). V was cut by 5 bases and J by 5 bases, with 18 bases left in between. The CDR3 nucleotides are TGCAGTGCTCGCCCCCGCGGTGGGTCTTATGGCTACACCTTC. This encodes CSARPRGGSYGYTF.